This T cell receptor beta chain appears in the sequencing data of a study of glioma-infiltrating T cells (dated by TCRdb to 2016 to 2017). A note on the overall study: The study sequenced TCR alpha- and beta-chain repertoires from glioma tissue, from non-neoplastic brain tissue and from matched peripheral blood mononuclear cells. To gauge divergence between tissue and blood T-cell populations, every tissue-infiltrating repertoire was compared against the peripheral blood repertoire from the same patient. The paired cohort was made up of three low-grade glioma patients, eight primary glioblastoma patients and three non-glioma patients who contributed non-neoplastic brain tissue.

The iRepertoire nested amplicon-rescue multiplex PCR (arm-PCR) platform was used to amplify TCR alpha and beta CDR3 regions from RNA. The input for one-step reverse transcription and amplification was about 85-400 ng of tissue mRNA or PBMC total RNA. Following bead purification, Illumina adapters were added through a secondary multiplex PCR, and the libraries were then gel-purified between 200 and 400 bp. Libraries carried internal 6-nucleotide barcodes used for demultiplexing. Sequencing of libraries was performed on an Illumina MiSeq with 2x220 or 2x250 nucleotide paired-end reads. As for how the authors treated the data: Paired reads were merged with FLASH 1.2.11 and aligned to the GRCh37 human genome with BWA-MEM before extracting TRA and TRB reads. V and J assignment used an IMGT-derived reference of cassette sequences and CDR3 motifs that included pseudogenes. Reads were translated in three frames, and productive CDR3s were defined as those with a C...FGXG motif and no stop codons. A clonotype was defined as a unique combination of a V-J cassette pair and a CDR3 amino acid sequence. Reads were filtered by Hamming distance, thresholded by each sample's sequence error rate in mapped regions. Using fastp at Q25 and MiXCR, TCRdb reprocessed the public reads and kept productive beta chains. CDR3 protein sequences are deduplicated, and each keeps its most common genes and DNA. The authors' filters were not applied to this entry. This sample gives roughly 100,000 distinct CDR3 sequences in total; about 40% of them show up just once. Together, the top ten hold approximately 38% of the sample.

The germline V gene sets CDR1 to MDHEN and CDR2 to SYDVKM. V is pared back by 2 bases and J by 0 bases, with 13 bases lying between the germline termini. Measured from the cysteine to the phenylalanine, the CDR3 is 16 residues long. The DNA shown is the 48-base CDR3, in frame from base 1. In this sample, this clonotype turned up many times. Its antigen remains undetermined. No base quality information exists; no much larger clone differs at one position. The paper's findings and limits, for the study overall: Tissue and blood shared very few CDR3 sequences, a result attributed to high CDR3 diversity and limited sampling. Small numbers underpinned the group comparisons: 7 to 9 glioblastoma patients, three low-grade glioma patients and three non-neoplastic patients. In non-neoplastic patients, VJ-independent divergence between tissue and blood fell below expectation, whereas in all gliomas, and especially in low-grade gliomas, the divergence rose above expectation.

What was sequenced was glioma tissue, nonneoplastic brain tissue, or PBMCs (not recorded which). The rearranged chain carries TRBV28 and TRBJ1-1; there is no confident call for the D gene. This receptor was identified in a human donor with low-grade glioma or glioblastoma, undergoing nonglioma brain surgery, or in good health (not recorded which). This receptor has the CDR3 CASSLGLDLLNTEAFF. The DNA sequence is given as TGTGCCAGCAGTTTAGGGTTAGACCTCTTGAACACTGAAGCTTTCTTT.